This T cell receptor (beta chain) was captured by sequencing in a study of blood T cell repertoires in COVID-19. For the study at large: Specimens from acute and convalescent COVID-19 originated in the United States, Italy and Spain. Sample material is recorded as cDNA or gDNA derived from T cells, B-cell-depleted T cells, or PBMCs.

Per the study methods: Estimation of nucleated cell counts relied on the amplification of reference gene primers. Libraries were prepared by immunoSEQ multiplex PCR; TCRdb keeps only in-frame clonotypes and omits some of them. V and J calls plus clone size are reproduced from that table; the DNA served to infer D and trimming. The data show under 250,000 clones, with 75% to 90% seen just once and 27% held by the top ten. Of note for this clone: Additional DNA sequences in this sample encode the identical CDR3.

This CDR3 comprises 15 residues. Trimming removed 3 bases from V and 5 bases from J; junction bases left unmatched: 2. In germline, CDR1 is SGHTA, CDR2 FQGTGA. This clonotype was sampled from a man aged 35 to 55 with acute or convalescent COVID-19. This chain uses TRBV7-3 with TRBJ2-5; TRBD2 agrees at 14 bases. The specimen sequenced was peripheral blood. The chain's CDR3 is CASSLGLAGVETQYF. As DNA, the CDR3 is TGTGCCAGCAGCTTGGGACTAGCGGGAGTCGAGACCCAGTACTTC.